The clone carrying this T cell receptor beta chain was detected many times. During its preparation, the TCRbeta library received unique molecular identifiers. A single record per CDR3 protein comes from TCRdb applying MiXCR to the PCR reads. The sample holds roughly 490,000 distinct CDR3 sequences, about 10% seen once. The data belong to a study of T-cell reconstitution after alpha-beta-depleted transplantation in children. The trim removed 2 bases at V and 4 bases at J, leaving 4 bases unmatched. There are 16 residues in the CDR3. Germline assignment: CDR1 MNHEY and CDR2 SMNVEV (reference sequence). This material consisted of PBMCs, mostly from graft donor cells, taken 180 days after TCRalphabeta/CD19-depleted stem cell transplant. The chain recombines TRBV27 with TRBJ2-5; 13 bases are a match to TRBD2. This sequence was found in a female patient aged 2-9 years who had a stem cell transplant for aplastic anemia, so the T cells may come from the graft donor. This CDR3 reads CASSLRLAGGGETQYF. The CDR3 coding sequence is TGTGCCAGCAGTTTAAGACTAGCGGGGGGCGGAGAGACCCAGTACTTC.